Sequencing of this T cell receptor beta chain was carried out in a study of identifying expanded T cells in peripheral blood. General study points: Roughly two-week clone count variance significantly increased as total template count grew.

No infections or other immune events were documented during collection. Sequencing used immunoSEQ multiplex PCR; TCRdb keeps in-frame clones, though not all of them. The repertoire consists of 50,000 to 65,000 clones, with over 85% occurring once and the leading ten covering roughly 3.5%. The V and J ends lost 5 bases and 0 bases, in that order; junction bases with no gene match: 0. The CDR3 is 13 amino acids. The germline gives CDR1 MNHNY, CDR2 SVGAGI (reference sequence). With regard to this clone: Its antigen remains unknown.

The sequencing input was blood. The chain carries TRBV6-6 and TRBJ2-7, with 8 bases identical to TRBD2. This clonotype was sampled from a person aged 18 to 75 in good health. As DNA, the CDR3 is TGTGCCAGCAGTCGGGGGGGCTCCTACGAGCAGTACTTC. It yields the protein CASSRGGSYEQYF.